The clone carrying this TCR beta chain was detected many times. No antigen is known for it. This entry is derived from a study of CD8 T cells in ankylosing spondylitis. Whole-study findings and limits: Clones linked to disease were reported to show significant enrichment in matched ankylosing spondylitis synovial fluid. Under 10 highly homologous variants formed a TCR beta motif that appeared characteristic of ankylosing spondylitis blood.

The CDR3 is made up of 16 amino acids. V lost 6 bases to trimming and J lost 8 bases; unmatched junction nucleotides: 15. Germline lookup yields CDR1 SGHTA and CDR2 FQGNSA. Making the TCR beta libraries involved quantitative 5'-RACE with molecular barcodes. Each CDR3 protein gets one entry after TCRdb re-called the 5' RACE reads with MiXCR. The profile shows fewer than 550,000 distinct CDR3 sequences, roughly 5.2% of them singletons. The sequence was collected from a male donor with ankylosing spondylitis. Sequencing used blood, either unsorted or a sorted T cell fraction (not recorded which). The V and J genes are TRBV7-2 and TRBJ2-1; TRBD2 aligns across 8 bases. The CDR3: CASRPPGTRSIDEQFF. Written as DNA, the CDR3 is TGTGCCAGCAGGCCCCCGGGGACTAGGAGTATCGATGAGCAGTTCTTC.